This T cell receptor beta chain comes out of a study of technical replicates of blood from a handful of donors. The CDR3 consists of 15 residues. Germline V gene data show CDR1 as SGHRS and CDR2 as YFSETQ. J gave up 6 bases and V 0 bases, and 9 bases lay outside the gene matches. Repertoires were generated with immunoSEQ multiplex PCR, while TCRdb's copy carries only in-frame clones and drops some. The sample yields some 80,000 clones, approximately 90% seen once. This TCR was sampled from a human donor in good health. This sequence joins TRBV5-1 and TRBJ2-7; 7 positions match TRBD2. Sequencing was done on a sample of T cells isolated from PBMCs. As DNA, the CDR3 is TGCGCCAGCAGCTTGGAATTGGGGGGGGTTAGCGAGCAGTACTTC. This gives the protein CASSLELGGVSEQYF.